The 18 T cell receptor beta chains below come from one sample, sequenced in a study of cytomegalovirus exposure and HLA in healthy donors. The study ran its PCR with 60 Vbeta and 13 Jbeta primers. This table comes from immunoSEQ multiplex PCR, and its TCRdb copy is limited to in-frame clones, with some not included. The data hold about 200,000 clones, with approximately 85% observed a single time. The sample consisted of PBMCs. The receptors shown here come from a woman between 50 and 59 years old in good health and CMV-seronegative.

This clone was seen a handful of times. This chain connects TRBV9 to TRBJ2-2; 9 bases are a match to TRBD1. The germline CDR1 and CDR2 sequences are SGDLS and YYNGEE. This CDR3 has 16 residues. Trimming took 4 bases from V and 5 from J; bases not matched to a gene: 9. The CDR3 loop is CASSPKRDRVTGELFF. For the CDR3, the DNA is TGTGCCAGCAGCCCAAAAAGGGACAGGGTTACCGGGGAGCTGTTTTTT.

The J gene is TRBJ2-5, the V gene TRBV5-1, with D maybe TRBD2 (6 bases). The CDR3 loop spans 14 amino acids. The V gene lost 1 base and the J gene lost 2 bases, with 9 bases spanning the gap. CDR1 is SGHRS, CDR2 YFSETQ, per germline. CDR3 in amino acids: CASSLSAGQETQYF. Written as DNA, the CDR3 is TGCGCCAGCAGCTTGTCGGCGGGACAAGAGACCCAGTACTTC.

V is TRBV19 and J is TRBJ2-1, with 10 bases fitting TRBD2. The length of the CDR3 is 17 residues. CDR1 is LNHDA and CDR2 is SQIVND in the germline V gene (reference sequence). The V gene end was trimmed by 5 bases and the J gene end by 8 bases; junction bases not matched to a gene: 15. The CDR3 DNA sequence: TGTGCCAGTAGTGTCGGGACTAGCGCCTTAAGGGTAGATGAGCAGTTCTTC. Translation: CASSVGTSALRVDEQFF.

The chain carries TRBV5-1 and TRBJ1-2; D remains unclear. Germline V gene data show CDR1 as SGHRS and CDR2 as YFSETQ. This CDR3 has 13 amino acids. Trimming stripped 0 bases from V and 3 bases from J, with 6 bases between. CDR3: CASSLVVDYGYTF. In DNA form, the CDR3 reads TGCGCCAGCAGCTTGGTTGTAGACTATGGCTACACCTTC.

This clone was counted once. V gene TRBV18 combines with J gene TRBJ2-3; 7 bases map to TRBD1. Trimming at V came to 3 bases and at J to 5 bases, leaving 8 bases not matched to a gene. Germline V gene lookup returns CDR1 KGHSH and CDR2 LQKENI. The CDR3 consists of 15 residues. CDR3 region: CASSPLRQGGDTQYF. The DNA of the CDR3 is TGTGCCAGCTCACCCCTTAGACAGGGTGGAGATACGCAGTATTTT.

The V and J genes are TRBV7-6 and TRBJ2-7; TRBD1 aligns across 10 bases. Trimming removed 5 bases from V and 5 bases from J; junction bases left unmatched: 6. Germline V gene data show CDR1 as SGHVS and CDR2 as FNYEAQ. The CDR3 sequence is 14 residues long. This chain's CDR3 is CASSPRGTGDEQYF. The CDR3 DNA is TGTGCCAGCAGCCCTCGGGGGACAGGGGACGAGCAGTACTTC.

V is TRBV11-3 and J is TRBJ1-1; D unclear. The CDR3 is made up of 14 amino acids. Germline V lookup: CDR1 SGHNT, CDR2 YENEEA. The ends were cut back, 11 bases at V and 1 base at J, with 17 bases in the middle. CDR3 sequence reads: CASGRGGKNTEAFF. The DNA of the CDR3 is TGTGCCTCCGGGCGGGGAGGGAAGAACACTGAAGCTTTCTTT.

V and J are TRBV28 and TRBJ2-5, with 7 bases lining up with TRBD1. The J call may be mistaken, given a closer DNA end match to TRBJ2-7. Germline CDR1 MDHEN, CDR2 SYDVKM. CDR3 size: 14 residues. CDR3 bases: TGTGCCAGCAGTATACAGGGGAACTCCTACGAGCAGTACTTC. It specifies CASSIQGNSYEQYF.

Remarks on this clone: At the DNA level, this CDR3 is encoded by other sequences in the same sample as well. V gene TRBV6-1 combines with J gene TRBJ1-2, with D unclear. The length of the CDR3 is 13 residues. Trimming took off 1 base at V and 5 bases at J, with 8 bases between the two ends. The germline CDR1 and CDR2 sequences are MNHNS and SASEGT. CDR3 DNA sequence: TGTGCCAGCAGTGAAGGGCCCCTTTATGGCTACACCTTC. Residues: CASSEGPLYGYTF.

The chain recombines TRBV11-2 with TRBJ1-1; 9 bases are shared with TRBD1. V dropped 5 bases and J dropped 1; count of bases not matched to a gene: 8. CDR3 length: 16 residues. The V gene's germline CDR1 is SGHAT and CDR2 FQNNGV. The CDR3 protein is CASSTGTGSGNTEAFF. The CDR3 bases are TGTGCCAGCAGCACCGGGACAGGGTCTGGGAACACTGAAGCTTTCTTT.

The J gene is TRBJ1-4, the V gene TRBV7-9; no reliable D call. The germline CDR1 and CDR2 sequences are SEHNR and FQNEAQ (reference sequence). V shed 7 bases and J shed 3 bases, with 15 bases lying between them. The CDR3 loop spans 15 amino acids. The CDR3 reads CASTPGGVANEKLFF. The CDR3 DNA sequence: TGTGCCAGCACCCCAGGCGGGGTCGCTAATGAAAAACTGTTTTTT.

The rearrangement uses TRBV2 and TRBJ2-1; 7 nucleotides line up with TRBD2. Germline assignment: CDR1 SNHLY and CDR2 FYNNEI. The trim removed 8 bases at V and 7 bases at J, leaving 5 bases unmatched. This CDR3 has 12 residues. DNA of the CDR3: TGTGCCAGCCGACTAGCTTCGAATGAGCAGTTCTTC. Residues: CASRLASNEQFF.

The chain has TRBV7-9 and TRBJ1-1; D is possibly TRBD1 (6 bases). V lost 5 bases to trimming and J lost 4 bases, with 14 bases between them. CDR1 SEHNR and CDR2 FQNEAQ come from the germline V gene (reference sequence). This CDR3 has 14 amino acids. CDR3 sequence reads: CASSPGQPGTEAFF. In DNA form, the CDR3 reads TGTGCCAGCAGCCCAGGACAGCCGGGCACTGAAGCTTTCTTT.

In DNA form, the CDR3 reads TGTGCCAGCGACCCGGGGGGGGGCGATGGCTATGGCTACACCTTC. Residues: CASDPGGGDGYGYTF. This chain uses TRBV25-1 with TRBJ1-2, with D maybe TRBD1 (6 bases). CDR3 length equals 15 residues. In germline, CDR1 is MGHDK, CDR2 SYGVNS. The germline V and J ends were trimmed by 8 bases and 4 bases, with 20 bases remaining between them.

The genes are TRBV7-9 and TRBJ2-1; a possible D gene is TRBD2 (5 bases). The germline V gene encodes CDR1 SEHNR and CDR2 FQNEAQ (reference sequence). The CDR3 runs 12 residues. V lost 1 base and J 9 bases, leaving 7 bases between the germline ends. CDR3 bases: TGTGCCAGCAGCTTAGGGACTCCTGAGCAGTTCTTC. Translating it yields CASSLGTPEQFF.

CDR3 residues: CASSPGGGFTQPQHF. The CDR3 nucleotides read TGTGCCAGCAGCCCTGGGGGGGGGTTTACTCAGCCCCAGCATTTT. The chain carries TRBV9 and TRBJ1-5; possible D gene TRBD1, 5 bases. CDR1 SGDLS and CDR2 YYNGEE come from the germline V gene. The V end was cut by 4 bases, the J end by 6 bases, with 17 bases between. CDR3 length: 15 residues. The whole variable domain, remainder taken from reference TRBV9 and TRBJ1-5, is DSGVTQTPKHLITATGQRVTLRCSPRSGDLSVYWYQQSLDQGLQFLIQYYNGEERAKGNILERFSAQQFPDLHSELNLSSLELGDSALYFCASSPGGGFTQPQHFGDGTRLSIL.

The chain joins TRBV5-1 to TRBJ1-6; 8 nucleotides agree with TRBD1. Germline V gene sequence: CDR1 SGHRS, CDR2 YFSETQ. The length of the CDR3 is 14 residues. The junction had 6 bases not matched to a gene; V was cut back by 3 bases and J by 10 bases. The CDR3 sequence: CASSWGQERSPLHF. The CDR3 DNA sequence: TGCGCCAGCAGCTGGGGACAGGAGCGATCACCCCTCCACTTT. Filled out from reference TRBV5-1 and TRBJ1-6, the complete variable domain reads KAGVTQTPRYLIKTRGQQVTLSCSPISGHRSVSWYQQTPGQGLQFLFEYFSETQRNKGNFPGRFSGRQFSNSRSEMNVSTLELGDSALYLCASSWGQERSPLHFGNGTRLTVT.

The rearrangement uses TRBV21-1 and TRBJ2-7; the table's D call of TRBD2 was not tested on the DNA. TRBV21-1 is assigned pseudogene status. The CDR3 is made up of 15 amino acids. CDR3 coding DNA: TGTGCCAGCAGCATACTAGCGGGAGGGCGGCACGAGCAGTACTTC. Amino acid sequence: CASSILAGGRHEQYF.